This T cell receptor beta chain was obtained from a study of T cell responses to AZD1222 COVID-19 vaccine. Overall study results and limits: Researchers took repertoire samples only after the peak T cell response had come.

This CDR3 contains 14 residues. Trimming cost V 5 bases and J 6 bases; bases outside gene matches: 2. Germline V gene lookup returns CDR1 SNHLY and CDR2 FYNNEI. Method: immunoSEQ multiplex PCR; TCRdb's copy keeps in-frame clones and lacks some. The profile shows roughly 150,000 clones, approximately 89% of them singletons. This clone has just one count. Its target is unknown. The J gene is TRBJ2-3, the V gene TRBV2, with 13 nucleotides matching TRBD2. The sequence derives from an adult in good health. The sample was peripheral blood, taken on day 0 of MenACWY control vaccination. CDR3 coding DNA: TGTGCCAGCAGTTGGACTAGCGGGAGTGATACGCAGTATTTT. Amino acids: CASSWTSGSDTQYF.